This passage covers 9 T cell receptor beta chains from one sample sequenced in a study of human T cells and chemical hapten exposure. Documented time point: pre-sensitization, week 0. Regarding treatment: therapeutic diphenylcyclopropenone sensitization with weekly scalp DPC. TCRdb ran MiXCR on the RACE reads and lists one entry per CDR3 protein. The sample holds around 57,000 distinct CDR3 sequences, roughly 10% seen once. The source was whole blood, collected in connection with sensitization to the hapten diphenylcyclopropenone (DPC). These receptors all stem from a woman between 40 and 50 years old with alopecia areata. Some clones in this sample may be carry-over from other donors' samples.

This clonotype was detected ten times or more. This chain uses TRBV7-9 with TRBJ2-7; 10 nucleotides agree with TRBD2. Trimming at V came to 5 bases and at J to 3 bases, leaving 13 bases not matched to a gene. CDR3 length: 17 amino acids. Germline CDR1 is SEHNR and CDR2 is FQNEAQ (reference sequence). CDR3 sequence (DNA): TGTGCCAGCAGCCGTACGGGGGCTAGCGGGAGTATCTACGAGCAGTACTTC. As protein: CASSRTGASGSIYEQYF.

Many counts were recorded for this clonotype. The chain uses TRBV20-1 and TRBJ2-5; D is possibly TRBD1 (5 bases). Trimming removed 4 bases from V and 0 bases from J, with 15 bases in between. CDR3 size: 15 residues. Germline CDR1 and CDR2: DFQATT and SNEGSKA (reference sequence). The CDR3 loop is CSAIGANLYQETQYF. The CDR3 DNA follows: TGCAGTGCTATAGGGGCTAACTTGTACCAAGAGACCCAGTACTTC.

The chain has TRBV6-2 or TRBV6-3 and TRBJ2-7; TRBD2 aligns across 10 bases. With 0 bases clipped from V and 5 bases from J, the junction kept 7 bases outside the gene matches. The CDR3 is made up of 16 amino acids. CDR1 and CDR2 (germline): MNHEY, SVGEGT. The CDR3 DNA follows: TGTGCCAGCAGTTACTCGAGGCTAGCGGGAGAACACGAGCAGTACTTC. It translates to CASSYSRLAGEHEQYF.

This clonotype was observed many times. The rearrangement uses TRBV14 and TRBJ2-1; 8 bases map to TRBD2. The CDR3 totals 17 residues. Losses at the gene ends were 0 bases for V and 0 bases for J; bases not matched to a gene: 4. Germline-derived CDR1 and CDR2 are SGHDN and FVKESK. CDR3 loop: CASSQDRGGISYNEQFF. The CDR3 DNA sequence: TGTGCCAGCAGCCAAGATCGGGGGGGTATCTCCTACAATGAGCAGTTCTTC.

This chain joins TRBV5-1 and TRBJ2-3, with TRBD2 matching 10 bases. CDR1 SGHRS and CDR2 YFSETQ come from the germline V gene. Trimming removed 4 bases from V and 1 base from J; junction bases left unmatched: 9. The CDR3 is 17 residues long. CDR3 in amino acids: CASSPGILAGGTDTQYF. The CDR3 DNA follows: TGCGCCAGCAGCCCCGGAATTCTAGCGGGAGGCACAGATACGCAGTATTTT.

This clonotype was counted between two and nine times. The rearrangement uses TRBV6-2 or TRBV6-3 and TRBJ2-1; D is possibly TRBD1 or TRBD2 (5 bases each). V lost 9 bases and J lost 6, with 15 bases in between. Germline V gene sequence: CDR1 MNHEY, CDR2 SVGEGT. This CDR3 is 13 amino acids long. CDR3 DNA: TGTGCCAGTATGGGACGATTTATCAATGAGCAGTTCTTC. It translates to CASMGRFINEQFF.

V usage is TRBV6-2 or TRBV6-3 and J usage is TRBJ1-1; TRBD1 matches 7 bases. This CDR3 contains 13 residues. J lost 0 bases, V lost 8 bases, and 3 bases had no gene match. Germline-derived CDR1 and CDR2 are MNHEY and SVGEGT. The CDR3 reads CASSDRVNTEAFF. CDR3 DNA sequence: TGTGCCAGCTCCGACAGGGTGAACACTGAAGCTTTCTTT.

This clonotype appeared many times. CDR3 in DNA: TGTGCCAGCTCACCACCGCTGACACGGATAAGCTCCTACAATGAGCAGTTCTTC. Amino acids: CASSPPLTRISSYNEQFF. This rearrangement joins TRBV18 to TRBJ2-1; D not certain. Germline V CDR1 and CDR2: KGHSH, LQKENI. Deletions cut 0 bases from V and 0 bases from J, with 15 bases between. The CDR3 extends over 18 amino acids.

The genes are TRBV5-6 and TRBJ1-1; D is possibly TRBD1 (6 bases). The ends were cut back, 1 base at V and 5 bases at J, with 9 bases in the middle. CDR3 size: 13 residues. Germline CDR1 SGHDT, CDR2 YYEEEE. This CDR3 reads CASSLQGWTEAFF. CDR3 nucleotides: TGTGCCAGCAGCTTGCAGGGGTGGACTGAAGCTTTCTTT.